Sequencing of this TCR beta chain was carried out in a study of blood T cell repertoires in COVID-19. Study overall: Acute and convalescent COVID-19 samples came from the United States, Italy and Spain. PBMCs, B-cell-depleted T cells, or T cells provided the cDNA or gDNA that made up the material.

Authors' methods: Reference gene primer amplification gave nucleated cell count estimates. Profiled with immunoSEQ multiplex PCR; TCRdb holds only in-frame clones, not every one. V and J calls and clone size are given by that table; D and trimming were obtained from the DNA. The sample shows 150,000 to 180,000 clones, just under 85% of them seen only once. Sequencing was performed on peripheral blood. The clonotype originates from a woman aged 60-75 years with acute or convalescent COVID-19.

CDR3 DNA: TGTGCCAGTAGTATGGCAGGGTTCTACAATGAGCAGTTCTTC. Encoded protein: CASSMAGFYNEQFF. The rearrangement joins TRBV19 to TRBJ2-1; maybe TRBD1 (5 bases). Germline loops: CDR1 LNHDA, CDR2 SQIVND (reference sequence). V was shortened by 3 bases and J by 3 bases, with 9 bases between the two germline ends. CDR3 length: 14 residues.